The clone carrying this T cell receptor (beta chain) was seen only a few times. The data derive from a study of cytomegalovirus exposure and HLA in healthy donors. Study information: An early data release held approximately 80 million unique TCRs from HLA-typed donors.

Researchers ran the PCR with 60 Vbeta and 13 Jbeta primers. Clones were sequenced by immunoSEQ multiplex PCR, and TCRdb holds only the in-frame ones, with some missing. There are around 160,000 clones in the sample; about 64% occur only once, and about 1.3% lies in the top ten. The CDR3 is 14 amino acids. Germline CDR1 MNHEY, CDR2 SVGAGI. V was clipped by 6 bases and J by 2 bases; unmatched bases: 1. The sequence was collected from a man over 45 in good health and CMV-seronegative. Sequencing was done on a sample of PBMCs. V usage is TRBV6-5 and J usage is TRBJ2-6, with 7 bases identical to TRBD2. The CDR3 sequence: CASRGGAGANVLTF. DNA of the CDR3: TGTGCCAGCAGGGGAGGGGCTGGGGCCAACGTCCTGACTTTC.